This paragraph covers one T cell receptor beta chain sequence. The antigen is undetermined. V shed 7 bases and J shed 0 bases, with 12 bases lying between them. Germline lookup yields CDR1 SQVTM and CDR2 ANQGSEA. This CDR3 comprises 13 residues. This sample was included in a study of early T cells in non-severe SARS-CoV-2 infection. About the research overall: The authors sequenced bulk RNA from unsorted whole blood, leaving chains unpaired.

General study points: VDJdb-based matching was biased toward anti-spike CD8 responses and missed private and CD4 specificities.

Individual cDNA molecules received unique molecular identifiers. TCRdb analysed the 5' RACE reads with MiXCR anew, one entry per CDR3 protein. Among approximately 76,000 distinct CDR3 sequences listed, more than 13% were seen once. This receptor was taken from an adult who was a healthcare worker with PCR-confirmed SARS-CoV-2 infection or an uninfected control (not recorded which). The specimen sequenced was whole blood. This rearrangement joins TRBV29-1 to TRBJ1-1, with D maybe TRBD1 (6 bases). The CDR3 here is CSAGQQMNTEAFF. The CDR3 DNA reads as TGCAGCGCAGGACAGCAGATGAACACTGAAGCTTTCTTT.